What follows are 24 T cell receptor beta chains derived from one specimen sequenced in a study of blood T cells in healthy people across ages. Then a second PCR, running roughly 7 to 11 cycles, was carried out with a sample-barcoded 5' primer and a J-beta primer mix. In TCRdb, the 5' RACE reads were re-called with MiXCR into one record per CDR3 protein. The sample shows around 1,800,000 distinct CDR3 sequences, about 39% of them seen only once. Sequencing was done on a sample of blood. The receptors stem from a human donor in good health.

There are a few counts of this clonotype. This chain joins TRBV5-1 and TRBJ2-6, with no clear D. Deletions cut 1 base from V and 2 bases from J, with 7 bases between. The CDR3 spans 15 residues. The germline V gene encodes CDR1 SGHRS and CDR2 YFSETQ. CDR3 loop: CASSLTMTGANVLTF. DNA for the CDR3: TGCGCCAGCAGCTTGACGATGACTGGGGCCAACGTCCTGACTTTC. Drawing the rest from reference TRBV5-1 and TRBJ2-6, the complete variable domain is KAGVTQTPRYLIKTRGQQVTLSCSPISGHRSVSWYQQTPGQGLQFLFEYFSETQRNKGNFPGRFSGRQFSNSRSEMNVSTLELGDSALYLCASSLTMTGANVLTFGAGSRLTVL.

The chain recombines TRBV6-5 with TRBJ1-1, with D unresolved. Germline CDR1 reads MNHEY; CDR2 reads SVGAGI. The CDR3 loop spans 13 amino acids. Trimming cost V 8 bases and J 0 bases, with 10 bases left between them. The CDR3 sequence is CASGVKMNTEAFF. The CDR3 DNA sequence: TGTGCCAGCGGGGTTAAAATGAACACTGAAGCTTTCTTT.

This clonotype has a handful of counts. This rearrangement joins TRBV20-1 to TRBJ1-2; possibly TRBD1 for D (5 bases). Germline loops: CDR1 DFQATT, CDR2 SNEGSKA (reference sequence). Trimming took 1 base from V and 8 from J, leaving 26 bases between them. CDR3 size: 17 residues. In DNA form, the CDR3 reads TGCAGTGCTAGAGTTCATAGGGCGGCGGGCTTTGGGGACGGCTACACCTTC. Translating gives CSARVHRAAGFGDGYTF.

This clonotype was seen ten or more times. The CDR3 spells CASSLPGSYGYTF. The CDR3 nucleotides read TGTGCCAGCAGTTTACCAGGAAGCTATGGCTACACCTTC. The V and J genes are TRBV12-3 or TRBV12-4 and TRBJ1-2, with D unresolved. The V and J ends lost 2 bases and 4 bases respectively, with 8 bases between them. This CDR3 spans 13 amino acids.

In this sample, this clonotype turned up a few times. V and J are TRBV20-1 and TRBJ1-2; 9 bases are shared with TRBD1. The CDR3 consists of 15 residues. The germline gives CDR1 DFQATT, CDR2 SNEGSKA (reference sequence). J gave up 6 bases and V 7 bases, and 15 bases lay outside the gene matches. CDR3 loop: CSVGDWDRAYDGYTF. CDR3 coding DNA: TGCAGTGTTGGGGATTGGGACAGGGCCTACGATGGCTACACCTTC.

This clonotype occurred a few times. The chain combines TRBV20-1 with TRBJ2-1; TRBD1 agrees at 10 bases. V dropped 5 bases and J dropped 4; count of bases not matched to a gene: 8. Germline CDR1 is DFQATT and CDR2 is SNEGSKA (reference sequence). The CDR3 loop spans 15 amino acids. Written as DNA, the CDR3 is TGCAGTGCTCGGGACAGGGGCCGGCTTTACAATGAGCAGTTCTTC. Its translation: CSARDRGRLYNEQFF.

This rearrangement joins TRBV27 to TRBJ2-3, with TRBD2 identical over 7 bases. Unmatched junction bases numbered 6, after V lost 9 bases and J lost 0 bases. CDR1 is MNHEY, CDR2 SMNVEV, per germline (reference sequence). The CDR3 is 14 amino acids. CDR3 protein: CARSRLASTDTQYF. The CDR3 coding sequence is TGTGCCAGATCTAGACTAGCTAGCACAGATACGCAGTATTTT.

The CDR3 protein is CSVEVGTGDFEQYF. The CDR3, as DNA: TGCAGCGTTGAGGTCGGGACAGGGGACTTCGAGCAGTACTTC. V is TRBV29-1 and J is TRBJ2-4, with 10 bases aligning to TRBD1. The J call may be wrong; the DNA end is better matched by TRBJ2-7. CDR1 is SQVTM, CDR2 ANQGSEA, per germline. The CDR3 loop spans 14 amino acids.

This sequence joins TRBV4-1 and TRBJ1-6, with no clear D. Trimming took off 1 base at V and 7 bases at J, with 8 bases between the two ends. Germline lookup yields CDR1 MGHRA and CDR2 YSYEKL. CDR3 length: 14 amino acids. CDR3 in amino acids: CASSQGRSNSPLHF. DNA of the CDR3: TGCGCCAGCAGCCAAGGGAGGTCCAATTCACCCCTCCACTTT.

The V call is TRBV20-1, the J call TRBJ2-1; 9 bases are shared with TRBD1. The germline CDR1 and CDR2 sequences are DFQATT and SNEGSKA (reference sequence). J was trimmed by 6 bases and V by 2 bases; bases with no gene match: 5. The CDR3 totals 14 residues. The CDR3 sequence is CSARTGTGSNEQFF. DNA of the CDR3: TGCAGTGCTAGAACCGGGACAGGGAGCAATGAGCAGTTCTTC.

This sequence joins TRBV20-1 and TRBJ1-4; D might be TRBD1 (6 bases). CDR3 length equals 13 residues. V was shortened by 2 bases and J by 7 bases, with 11 bases between the two germline ends. CDR1 and CDR2 (germline): DFQATT, SNEGSKA (reference sequence). CDR3 nucleotides: TGCAGTGCTAGAAGGGGGGCCGGTGAAAAACTGTTTTTT. It codes for CSARRGAGEKLFF.

A few counts support this clonotype. The chain carries TRBV12-3 or TRBV12-4 and TRBJ2-7, with D hard to call. Trimming removed 8 bases at V and 0 bases at J, with 11 bases between. The CDR3 length is 13 residues. This chain's CDR3 is CASSRPSSYEQYF. The CDR3 DNA is TGTGCCAGCTCCCGACCTAGCTCCTACGAGCAGTACTTC.

The CDR3 spells CASSYSVVTQQYF. For the CDR3, the DNA is TGTGCCAGCAGTTACTCCGTGGTAACACAGCAGTACTTC. The chain joins TRBV6-5 to TRBJ2-7; D unclear. Germline values: CDR1 MNHEY, CDR2 SVGAGI. This CDR3 is built from 13 residues. The ends were cut back, 0 bases at V and 8 bases at J, with 11 bases in the middle.

CDR3 sequence: CASSPRGRGAAISSYNEQFF. The CDR3 nucleotides are TGTGCCAGCAGCCCTCGGGGGAGGGGTGCCGCTATTAGCTCCTACAATGAGCAGTTCTTC. V and J are TRBV7-2 and TRBJ2-1; 7 bases are shared with TRBD2. J gave up 0 bases and V 5 bases, and 19 bases lay outside the gene matches. Germline V gene sequence: CDR1 SGHTA, CDR2 FQGNSA. This CDR3 is built from 20 residues.

The chain has TRBV6-5 and TRBJ2-3, with 8 bases matching TRBD1. V lost 7 bases to trimming and J lost 0 bases; unmatched junction nucleotides: 3. Germline V gene data show CDR1 as MNHEY and CDR2 as SVGAGI. This CDR3 contains 14 residues. CDR3 DNA: TGTGCCAGCACGCGGGACAGGAGCACAGATACGCAGTATTTT. The encoded protein is CASTRDRSTDTQYF.

This clonotype was picked up a small number of times. V is TRBV7-2 and J is TRBJ2-1; no definite D call. CDR1 and CDR2 (germline): SGHTA, FQGNSA. The CDR3 has 14 residues. With 2 bases removed from V and 3 bases from J, the gap between germline ends came to 8 bases. The CDR3 DNA sequence: TGTGCCAGCAGCTTATTTTTGGTCTACAATGAGCAGTTCTTC. It yields the protein CASSLFLVYNEQFF.

This clonotype was detected only a few times. The chain combines TRBV27 with TRBJ2-3; 7 bases line up with TRBD1. J was trimmed by 5 bases and V by 6 bases; bases with no gene match: 5. The CDR3 consists of 13 residues. Germline V CDR1 and CDR2: MNHEY, SMNVEV (reference sequence). CDR3 in DNA: TGTGCCAGCAGCGGGGACAGAGGAGATACGCAGTATTTT. Translating it yields CASSGDRGDTQYF.

This clonotype came up a few times. The chain recombines TRBV25-1 with TRBJ1-4, with D possibly being TRBD1 (6 bases). The V end was cut by 6 bases, the J end by 6 bases, with 20 bases between. The CDR3 is 16 amino acids. Germline-derived CDR1 and CDR2 are MGHDK and SYGVNS. The CDR3 DNA follows: TGTGCCAGCAGCCCAGGGGTGATTGCCGCCGATGAAAAACTGTTTTTT. It is translated as CASSPGVIAADEKLFF. The full variable domain, rest sourced from reference TRBV25-1 and TRBJ1-4, is EADIYQTPRYLVIGTGKKITLECSQTMGHDKMYWYQQDPGMELHLIHYSYGVNSTEKGDLSSESTVSRIRTEHFPLTLESARPSHTSQYLCASSPGVIAADEKLFFGSGTQLSVL.

This chain joins TRBV7-2 and TRBJ2-4; TRBD1 or TRBD2 may be the D gene (5 bases each). Trimming took off 5 bases at V and 0 bases at J, with 23 bases between the two ends. The CDR3 consists of 19 residues. The germline gives CDR1 SGHTA, CDR2 FQGNSA. The CDR3 loop is CASSRGNWGSPLAKNIQYF. CDR3 in DNA: TGTGCCAGCAGCCGGGGTAATTGGGGGTCGCCTCTAGCCAAAAACATTCAGTACTTC.

The chain links TRBV7-8 to TRBJ1-2; a possible D gene is TRBD1 (5 bases). The CDR3 extends over 13 amino acids. Germline CDR1 is SGHVS and CDR2 is FQNEAQ. V dropped 3 bases and J dropped 6 bases, with 11 bases sitting between them. The CDR3 sequence is CASSFNRLDGYTF. The CDR3 region has the DNA TGTGCCAGCAGCTTTAACAGGCTTGATGGCTACACCTTC.

The V and J genes are TRBV7-9 and TRBJ1-6; D is unclear. The CDR3 extends over 15 amino acids. CDR1 and CDR2 (germline): SEHNR, FQNEAQ (reference sequence). V lost 5 bases and J lost 3, with 11 bases in between. As DNA, the CDR3 is TGTGCCAGCAGCCTAACCCGGGGCTATAATTCACCCCTCCACTTT. It specifies CASSLTRGYNSPLHF.

Concerning this clonotype: The junction departs from the called germline gene at one end, perhaps through a read error. V gene TRBV9 combines with J gene TRBJ1-5; no clear D. Germline-derived CDR1 and CDR2 are SGDLS and YYNGEE. This CDR3 comprises 14 residues. Here the CDR3 reads CTSSPDSENQPQHF. The CDR3 DNA reads TGTACCAGCAGCCCCGATTCAGAGAATCAGCCCCAGCATTTT. The full variable domain, rest sourced from reference TRBV9 and TRBJ1-5, is DSGVTQTPKHLITATGQRVTLRCSPRSGDLSVYWYQQSLDQGLQFLIQYYNGEERAKGNILERFSAQQFPDLHSELNLSSLELGDSALYFCTSSPDSENQPQHFGDGTRLSIL.

This clonotype was observed a single time. The V gene is TRBV7-3, the J gene TRBJ2-4, with 8 bases aligning to TRBD1. With 5 bases clipped from V and 6 bases from J, the junction kept 9 bases outside the gene matches. The germline CDR1 and CDR2 sequences are SGHTA and FQGTGA. This CDR3 has 15 amino acids. The CDR3 region has the DNA TGTGCCAGCAGCAGGTCGGAACAGGGGGTAAACATTCAGTACTTC. This gives the protein CASSRSEQGVNIQYF.

This clonotype was found a few times. This sequence joins TRBV5-6 and TRBJ2-5; D is ambiguous. Germline V gene data show CDR1 as SGHDT and CDR2 as YYEEEE. Trimming shortened V by 2 bases and J by 5 bases, and 10 bases separated the two germline ends. The CDR3 loop spans 13 amino acids. In nucleotides, the CDR3 is TGTGCCAGCAGCTTCGAACGTACCGAGACCCAGTACTTC. Its protein is CASSFERTETQYF.